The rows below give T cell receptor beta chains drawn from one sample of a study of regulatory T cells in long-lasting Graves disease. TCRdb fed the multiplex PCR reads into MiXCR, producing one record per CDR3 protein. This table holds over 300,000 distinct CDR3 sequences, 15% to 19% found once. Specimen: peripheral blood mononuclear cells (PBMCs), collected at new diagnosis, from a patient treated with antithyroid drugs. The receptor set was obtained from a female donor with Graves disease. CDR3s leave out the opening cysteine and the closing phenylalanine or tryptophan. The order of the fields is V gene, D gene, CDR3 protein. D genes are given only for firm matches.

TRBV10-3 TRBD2 AISEGRELYNEQF
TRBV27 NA ASSSGHEQY
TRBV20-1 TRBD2 SARGWAGGINEQF
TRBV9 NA ASSESGTQETQY
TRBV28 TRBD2 ASNRRGFSGRAETGELF
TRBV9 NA ASSVGQENTEAF
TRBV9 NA ASSVGGSEAF
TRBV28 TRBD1 ASSVQQGALSPEQY
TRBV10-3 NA AIMDGDSGANVLT
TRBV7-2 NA ASSTRTAANYLGYT
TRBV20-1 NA SGFAISGANVLT
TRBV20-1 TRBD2 SARSPGLEKPYSTDTQY
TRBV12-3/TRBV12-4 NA ASSSSSPLH
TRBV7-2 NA ASSFYICSAVGQISYEQY
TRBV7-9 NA ASSRAEYIPNNEQY
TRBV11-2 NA ASSLGGDTQY
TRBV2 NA ASSDLPLSYNEQF
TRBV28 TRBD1 ASSLQGALTNYGYT
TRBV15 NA ATSRDNPPFRSSLYNEQF
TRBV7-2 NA ASSLLGASGEQF
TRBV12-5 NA ASGLAGVNYGYT
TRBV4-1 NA ASSLTSTGFFYQPQH
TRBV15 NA ATSSAPPEFYGYT
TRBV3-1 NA ASSQAPWADMNTEAF
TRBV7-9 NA ASSSTYGYT
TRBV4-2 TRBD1 ASSQATGGNQPQH
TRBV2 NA ASIAYEQY